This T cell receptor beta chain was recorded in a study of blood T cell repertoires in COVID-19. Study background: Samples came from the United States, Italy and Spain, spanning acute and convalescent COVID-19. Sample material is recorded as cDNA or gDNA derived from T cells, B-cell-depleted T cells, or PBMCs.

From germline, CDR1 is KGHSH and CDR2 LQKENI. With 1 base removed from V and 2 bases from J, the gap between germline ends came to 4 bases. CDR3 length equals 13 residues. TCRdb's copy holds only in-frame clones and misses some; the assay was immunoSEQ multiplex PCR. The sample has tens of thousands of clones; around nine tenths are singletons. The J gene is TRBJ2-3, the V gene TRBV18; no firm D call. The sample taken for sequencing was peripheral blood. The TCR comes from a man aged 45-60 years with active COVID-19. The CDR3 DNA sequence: TGTGCCAGCTCACCACGAGACACAGATACGCAGTATTTT. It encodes CASSPRDTDTQYF. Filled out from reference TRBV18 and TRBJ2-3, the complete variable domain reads NAGVMQNPRHLVRRRGQEARLRCSPMKGHSHVYWYRQLPEEGLKFMVYLQKENIIDESGMPKERFSAEFPKEGPSILRIQQVVRGDSAAYFCASSPRDTDTQYFGPGTRLTVL.